This TCR beta chain originates from a study of blood T cells in healthy people across ages. This clonotype occurred once. Collection of 9 to 10 milliliters of peripheral blood was performed for each donor. Isolated per sample were at least 7 million PBMCs. Germline CDR1 reads SGHAT; CDR2 reads FQNNGV. The CDR3 runs to 14 residues. Trimming removed 3 bases from V and 0 bases from J, with 9 bases in between. Then a second PCR, running roughly 7 to 11 cycles, was carried out with a sample-barcoded 5' primer and a J-beta primer mix. TCRdb re-derived calls from the 5' RACE reads in MiXCR, one entry per CDR3 protein. Of around 940,000 distinct CDR3 sequences in the sample, roughly 47% were seen once.

Input material: blood. This TCR derives from a woman aged 55-70 years in good health. The chain has TRBV11-2 and TRBJ2-7; no firm D call. The DNA of the CDR3 is TGTGCCAGCAGCTTGGAGCGAACCTCCTACGAGCAGTACTTC. It translates to CASSLERTSYEQYF.